This T cell receptor beta chain is from a study of cytomegalovirus exposure and HLA in healthy donors (dated by TCRdb to 2015 to 2018). Some background on the complete study: A later analysis indicated that the roughly 120 validation repertoires were generated on the platform also employed for the 670 or so repertoires of the first cohort. The study aimed to test whether cataloging public T cell receptors could reveal signatures of past pathogen exposure. Along with the approximately 650-subject first cohort, a separate validation cohort of over a hundred different subjects was used. The study combined high-throughput TCR immunosequencing, statistical association of individual TCRs with disease status, and machine learning to predict cytomegalovirus infection status.

The donors were included in the validation cohort of around 120 subjects, a group kept apart from the 666-subject first cohort. Overall study results and their limits: The classifier was reported to diagnose cytomegalovirus status with high specificity and sensitivity in both the original cohort and the validation cohort. A few of the identified cytomegalovirus-associated TCR beta chains were confirmed in vitro to be specific for cytomegalovirus antigens. The study listed 150 to 200 TCR beta chains as associated with cytomegalovirus. Of the cluster scores, 85% to 95% were above 0 in a later analysis, which found that TCRs clustered in the first cohort also tended to co-occur in the roughly 130 validation repertoires. Most TCR sequences were seen in very few donors, while some public TCRs were found in many individuals. A later analysis lacked HLA typing for the validation cohort, so it scored co-occurrence in that cohort across all 110 or so repertoires. According to the authors, the approach could potentially be generalized to other disease states and immunological phenotypes.

As regards this clone: What antigen it recognizes has not been identified. There are no base qualities to consult, and no much larger clone falls within one base.

The CDR3 holds 18 amino acids from the cysteine to the phenylalanine. Only the CDR3 part of the read is kept: 54 bases, read in frame from the first base. The V and J ends are trimmed by 0 bases and 0 bases, leaving 17 bases between them. CDR1 and CDR2 are read off the germline V gene (reference sequence) as LNHDA and SQIVND. The library was made by the immunoSEQ multiplex PCR assay. The source study handled its data this way. A statistical classification framework was built to diagnose cytomegalovirus status from the catalog of TCR beta chain sequences. TCRdb took this table from immuneACCESS and kept in-frame rearrangements with V and J called. Such tables lack part of the clones; where checked against another copy, unresolved V genes explain under half of the gap, and the rest is unexplained. V, J and clone size reflect that table, while D and trimming were determined from the DNA. For this sample the table gives about 180,000 clones, of which approximately 86% were detected only once. The ten most abundant clones make up 2% to 3% of the sample.

Here the chain combines TRBV19 and TRBJ1-1; possibly the D gene is TRBD1, per 5 matching bases. The source material was PBMCs. The clonotype originates from a man aged 18 to 35 in good health and CMV-seropositive. This receptor has the CDR3 CASSIDPTRGGMNTEAFF. At the DNA level, the sequence is TGTGCCAGTAGTATAGACCCTACTCGGGGCGGGATGAACACTGAAGCTTTCTTT.